The clone carrying this T cell receptor beta chain was seen only once. Germline-derived CDR1 and CDR2 are SGHKS and YYEKEE (reference sequence). V lost 3 bases and J lost 5; bases outside the gene matches: 5. The CDR3 runs to 14 residues. The data derive from a study of glioma-infiltrating T cells after dendritic cell vaccination. Looking at the study overall: Samples are from glioblastoma patients in Phase I and II dendritic cell vaccine trials.

TCRB CDR3 was amplified from 2 ug genomic DNA or less. Repertoires were generated with immunoSEQ multiplex PCR, while TCRdb's copy carries only in-frame clones and drops some. The sample holds roughly 82,000 clones, roughly 90% seen once. Sequences were derived from blood, sampled before dendritic cell vaccination. This receptor was identified in a human donor with glioblastoma. This chain connects TRBV5-5 to TRBJ2-3; TRBD1 matches 8 bases. The CDR3 loop is CASSWATGEDTQYF. CDR3 coding DNA: TGTGCCAGCAGCTGGGCGACAGGGGAAGATACGCAGTATTTT.